The 17 T cell receptor beta chains below were found in one sample sequenced in a study of blood T cell repertoires in COVID-19. Method: immunoSEQ multiplex PCR; TCRdb's copy keeps in-frame clones and lacks some. The sample comprises around 300,000 clones, 70% to 90% of which are singletons, and approximately 9.9% rests with the top ten. The sample comprised peripheral blood. Source of these receptors: a woman in her 70s with acute or convalescent COVID-19.

The chain carries TRBV7-2 and TRBJ2-7; 8 nucleotides agree with TRBD1. Trimming removed 1 base from V and 2 bases from J; junction bases left unmatched: 4. The germline V gene encodes CDR1 SGHTA and CDR2 FQGNSA. The CDR3 is 15 residues long. In DNA form, the CDR3 reads TGTGCCAGCAGCTTAGAAGGGACAGGTACCTACGAGCAGTACTTC. Protein product: CASSLEGTGTYEQYF.

This clone was picked up a small number of times. The J gene is TRBJ2-7, the V gene TRBV7-3; 9 bases agree with TRBD1. V lost 0 bases and J lost 5; bases outside the gene matches: 8. CDR1 is SGHTA, CDR2 FQGTGA, per germline. CDR3 size: 16 residues. The CDR3 sequence is CASSLTSGTGSHEQYF. The CDR3, as DNA: TGTGCCAGCAGCTTAACCTCCGGGACAGGGTCCCACGAGCAGTACTTC.

This clone showed up just once. V is TRBV7-8 and J is TRBJ1-6; D is uncertain. This CDR3 contains 14 residues. With 1 base removed from V and 11 bases from J, the gap between germline ends came to 12 bases. The V gene's germline CDR1 is SGHVS and CDR2 FQNEAQ. This chain's CDR3 is CASSLESSGTPLHF. The DNA of the CDR3 is TGTGCCAGCAGCTTAGAGTCGTCGGGGACACCCCTCCACTTT.

The chain recombines TRBV3-1 (or the pseudogene TRBV3-2) with TRBJ2-2; 13 positions match TRBD2. Germline assignment: CDR1 LGHDT and CDR2 YNNKEL (reference sequence). With V trimmed by 3 bases and J by 6 bases, 4 bases remained unmatched. CDR3 length: 16 residues. In DNA, the CDR3 is TGTGCCAGCAGCCATCTCGGACTAGCGGGGGCCGGGGAGCTGTTTTTT. The encoded protein is CASSHLGLAGAGELFF.

The chain combines TRBV5-5 with TRBJ2-7, with a tentative D call TRBD2 (6 bases). Looked up from germline, CDR1 is SGHKS and CDR2 is YYEKEE (reference sequence). The CDR3 contains 15 residues. Trimming stripped 3 bases from V and 0 bases from J, with 13 bases between. The CDR3 here is CASSWRGSSSYEQYF. CDR3 in DNA: TGTGCCAGCAGCTGGCGGGGCAGCAGCTCCTACGAGCAGTACTTC.

This clone was counted once. CDR3 in amino acids: CASRPGGETQYF. The CDR3 nucleotides read TGTGCCAGCAGGCCGGGTGGAGAGACCCAGTACTTC. This chain connects TRBV6-6 to TRBJ2-5, with D unresolved. V dropped 6 bases and J dropped 4 bases, with 9 bases sitting between them. Germline lookup yields CDR1 MNHNY and CDR2 SVGAGI (reference sequence). This CDR3 spans 12 amino acids.

The rearrangement joins TRBV19 to TRBJ1-6; D unresolved. Germline lookup yields CDR1 LNHDA and CDR2 SQIVND (reference sequence). The V and J ends lost 6 bases and 11 bases respectively, with 17 bases between them. The CDR3 runs to 14 residues. The CDR3 spells CASSTHAIGTPLHF. In DNA, the CDR3 is TGTGCCAGTAGCACGCACGCGATTGGTACACCCCTCCACTTT.

The genes are TRBV20-1 and TRBJ1-4, with 7 bases matching TRBD1. CDR3 length: 11 amino acids. After removal of 7 bases from V and 8 bases from J, the junction contained 4 bases not matched to a gene. Germline lookup yields CDR1 DFQATT and CDR2 SNEGSKA (reference sequence). CDR3 loop: CSVEQGEKLFF. The CDR3 bases are TGCAGTGTAGAACAGGGGGAAAAACTGTTTTTT.

This chain links TRBV2 with TRBJ2-7, with D maybe TRBD2 (5 bases). CDR1 and CDR2 from the germline V gene are SNHLY and FYNNEI. The V end was cut by 6 bases, the J end by 4 bases, with 13 bases between. This CDR3 is 13 amino acids long. CDR3 protein: CASSAGILYEQYF. The CDR3 DNA sequence: TGTGCCAGCAGCGCCGGGATCTTATACGAGCAGTACTTC.

The chain combines TRBV19 with TRBJ1-4, with 10 bases lining up with TRBD1. The CDR3 is 17 residues long. V dropped 5 bases and J dropped 8; count of bases not matched to a gene: 14. The germline V gene encodes CDR1 LNHDA and CDR2 SQIVND (reference sequence). The CDR3, as DNA: TGTGCCAGTAGTTCCGGGACAGGGGTGACCGGCCGAGAAAAACTGTTTTTT. This sequence encodes CASSSGTGVTGREKLFF. The full variable domain, with the rest looked up from reference TRBV19 and TRBJ1-4, is DGGITQSPKYLFRKEGQNVTLSCEQNLNHDAMYWYRQDPGQGLRLIYYSQIVNDFQKGDIAEGYSVSREKKESFPLTVTSAQKNPTAFYLCASSSGTGVTGREKLFFGSGTQLSVL.

V gene TRBV9 combines with J gene TRBJ1-2, with D possibly being TRBD1 (5 bases). The ends were cut back, 2 bases at V and 4 bases at J, with 15 bases in the middle. CDR3 length: 15 residues. Looked up from germline, CDR1 is SGDLS and CDR2 is YYNGEE. The CDR3 region is CASSVDGGLSYGYTF. CDR3 nucleotide sequence: TGTGCCAGCAGCGTTGACGGGGGTCTGAGCTATGGCTACACCTTC.

The chain links TRBV10-2 to TRBJ2-3, with D possibly being TRBD1 (6 bases). Germline assignment: CDR1 WSHSY and CDR2 SAAADI. V shed 7 bases and J shed 1 base, with 15 bases lying between them. CDR3 length: 15 residues. The CDR3 coding sequence is TGCGCCAGCATAGACGTGGGGGCGGGCACAGATACGCAGTATTTT. This translates into CASIDVGAGTDTQYF.

This chain connects TRBV7-9 to TRBJ1-6, with D uncertain. Germline V gene sequence: CDR1 SEHNR, CDR2 FQNEAQ (reference sequence). V lost 1 base and J 2 bases, leaving 6 bases between the germline ends. This CDR3 spans 15 amino acids. This chain's CDR3 is CASSLGPPYNSPLHF. In DNA, the CDR3 is TGTGCCAGCAGCTTAGGGCCCCCCTATAATTCACCCCTCCACTTT.

V is TRBV6-5 and J is TRBJ2-2, with D tentatively TRBD2 (6 bases). Trimming took off 9 bases at V and 6 bases at J, with 17 bases between the two ends. The length of the CDR3 is 14 residues. CDR1 and CDR2 from the germline V gene are MNHEY and SVGAGI. CDR3 DNA sequence: TGTGCCAGTCTCCGGGCAACTAGCCCCGGGGAGCTGTTTTTT. Translating it yields CASLRATSPGELFF.

The V call is TRBV5-6, the J call TRBJ2-3, with D possibly being TRBD1 (6 bases). Germline V gene lookup returns CDR1 SGHDT and CDR2 YYEEEE. The CDR3 length is 16 residues. V dropped 4 bases and J dropped 2 bases, with 17 bases sitting between them. CDR3 in amino acids: CASSDENRDFTDTQYF. CDR3 in DNA: TGTGCCAGCAGCGACGAGAACAGGGATTTCACAGATACGCAGTATTTT.

This chain links TRBV19 with TRBJ1-2, with TRBD1 as a possible D gene (5 bases). The CDR3 runs to 13 residues. Germline V gives CDR1 LNHDA, CDR2 SQIVND (reference sequence). Trimming stripped 5 bases from V and 4 bases from J, with 11 bases between. The CDR3 spells CASSLTELYGYTF. The CDR3 coding sequence is TGTGCCAGTAGTCTGACAGAGCTCTATGGCTACACCTTC.

This rearrangement joins TRBV5-4 to TRBJ2-5; the match to TRBD1 covers 9 bases. Unmatched junction bases numbered 7, after V lost 0 bases and J lost 4 bases. The length of the CDR3 is 16 residues. The germline V gene encodes CDR1 SGHNT and CDR2 YYREEE (reference sequence). CDR3 amino acids: CASSLANRGPGETQYF. CDR3 coding DNA: TGTGCCAGCAGCTTGGCTAACAGGGGGCCGGGAGAGACCCAGTACTTC.